A single sample gave rise to the 9 T cell receptor beta chains below, sequenced in a study of beta chain features in type 1 diabetes. Findings of the study overall: TCRB CDR3s from Type 1 diabetes patients were moderately but significantly shorter in all four CD4+ subsets.

These receptors are not linked to any known antigen. Investigators reverse transcribed all isolated RNA, so they sequenced expressed TCRB transcripts. Assay: immunoSEQ multiplex PCR; the TCRdb copy retains only in-frame clones and omits some. Among under 200,000 clones, over 9% were seen once, and the ten largest hold 0.5%. Sequencing was carried out using central memory CD4+ T cells from blood. These TCRs come from a man between 25 and 39 years old with type 1 diabetes.

The gene calls are TRBV7-2 and TRBJ1-1; D is uncertain. Germline V gene sequence: CDR1 SGHTA, CDR2 FQGNSA. V dropped 3 bases and J dropped 3 bases, with 11 bases sitting between them. The CDR3 is made up of 14 amino acids. The CDR3 DNA reads TGTGCCAGCAGCTTCGACAAAAGTTACACTGAAGCTTTCTTT. Amino acids: CASSFDKSYTEAFF.

V and J are TRBV7-8 and TRBJ2-5, with 7 positions matching TRBD2. Germline CDR1 reads SGHVS; CDR2 reads FQNEAQ. Losses at the gene ends were 4 bases for V and 3 bases for J; bases not matched to a gene: 8. The CDR3 has 15 residues. CDR3 amino acids: CASSSQTSFKETQYF. The CDR3 coding sequence is TGTGCCAGCAGCTCACAGACTAGCTTCAAAGAGACCCAGTACTTC. Drawing the rest from reference TRBV7-8 and TRBJ2-5, the complete variable domain is GAGVSQSPRYKVAKRGQDVALRCDPISGHVSLFWYQQALGQGPEFLTYFQNEAQLDKSGLPSDRFFAERPEGSVSTLKIQRTQQEDSAVYLCASSSQTSFKETQYFGPGTRLLVL.

Concerning this clone: The limits of the CDR3 on the DNA are not certain, so only TCRdb's listed CDR3 is given. The gene calls are TRBV19 and TRBJ1-1. The germline V gene has CDR1 LNHDA and CDR2 SQIVND (reference sequence). Including both end residues, the CDR3 is 14 amino acids long. This CDR3 reads CASTSGVGGTEAFF.

This clone was found a few times. The chain is built from TRBV18 and TRBJ2-5; 7 positions agree with TRBD1. CDR3 length equals 12 residues. From germline, CDR1 is KGHSH and CDR2 LQKENI. The ends lost 5 bases at V and 5 bases at J; junction bases unmatched: 2. This CDR3 is CASSVDRETQYF. CDR3 nucleotides: TGTGCCAGCTCAGTGGACAGGGAGACCCAGTACTTC.

This clone was seen only a few times. The CDR3 DNA sequence: TGTGCCAGCAGCCAACAGGGGCAAGAGACCCAGTACTTC. Translation gives CASSQQGQETQYF. The rearrangement uses TRBV5-6 and TRBJ2-5, with 7 bases fitting TRBD1. Unmatched junction bases numbered 2, after V lost 4 bases and J lost 2 bases. From germline, CDR1 is SGHDT and CDR2 YYEEEE. CDR3 length: 13 amino acids.

This clone came up many times. This chain uses TRBV29-1 with TRBJ2-7, with 10 bases fitting TRBD2. The V gene end was trimmed by 4 bases and the J gene end by 2 bases; junction bases not matched to a gene: 8. Germline values: CDR1 SQVTM, CDR2 ANQGSEA. CDR3 size: 15 residues. The CDR3 nucleotides read TGCAGCGTTGGTCCTTCAGCGGGGGGGACCTACGAGCAGTACTTC. It specifies CSVGPSAGGTYEQYF.

The chain recombines TRBV6-5 with TRBJ2-5; D is possibly TRBD1 (7 bases). V was cut by 7 bases and J by 5 bases, with 14 bases left in between. The CDR3 runs to 13 residues. CDR1 is MNHEY, CDR2 SVGAGI, per germline. CDR3 sequence: CASKIQGGETQYF. In DNA form, the CDR3 reads TGTGCCAGCAAAATTCAGGGGGGCGAGACCCAGTACTTC.

A few counts support this clone. The chain employs TRBV7-9 and TRBJ2-6; weak D call: TRBD2 (6 bases). Germline-derived CDR1 and CDR2 are SEHNR and FQNEAQ (reference sequence). The CDR3 is 17 residues long. Trimming left V 3 bases short and J 0 bases short, with 12 bases between. The CDR3 region is CASSFGTHRSGANVLTF. DNA of the CDR3: TGTGCCAGCAGCTTCGGGACTCACCGCTCTGGGGCCAACGTCCTGACTTTC.

The genes are TRBV9 and TRBJ2-7; perhaps TRBD1 as D (6 bases). CDR3 length: 14 amino acids. With 4 bases removed from V and 2 bases from J, the gap between germline ends came to 13 bases. The germline CDR1 and CDR2 sequences are SGDLS and YYNGEE. The CDR3 bases are TGTGCCAGCAGCCACCGGGACATCCCCTACGAGCAGTACTTC. It encodes CASSHRDIPYEQYF.